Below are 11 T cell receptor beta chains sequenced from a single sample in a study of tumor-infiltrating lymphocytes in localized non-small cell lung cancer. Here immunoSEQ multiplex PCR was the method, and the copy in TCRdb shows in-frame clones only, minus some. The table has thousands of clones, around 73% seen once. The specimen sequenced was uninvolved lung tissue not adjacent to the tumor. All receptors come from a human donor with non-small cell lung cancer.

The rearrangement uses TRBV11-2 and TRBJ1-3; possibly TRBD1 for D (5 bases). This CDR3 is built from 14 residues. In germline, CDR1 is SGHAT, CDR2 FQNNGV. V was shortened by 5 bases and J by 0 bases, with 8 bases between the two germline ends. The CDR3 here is CASSPGYSGNTIYF. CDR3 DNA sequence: TGTGCCAGCAGCCCAGGGTACTCTGGAAACACCATATATTTT.

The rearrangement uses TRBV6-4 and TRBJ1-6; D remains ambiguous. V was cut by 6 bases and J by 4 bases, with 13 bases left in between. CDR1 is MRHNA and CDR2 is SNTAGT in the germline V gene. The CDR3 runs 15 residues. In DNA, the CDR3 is TGTGCCAGCAGCAAAGAGGCTCGGTATAATTCACCCCTCCACTTT. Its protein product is CASSKEARYNSPLHF.

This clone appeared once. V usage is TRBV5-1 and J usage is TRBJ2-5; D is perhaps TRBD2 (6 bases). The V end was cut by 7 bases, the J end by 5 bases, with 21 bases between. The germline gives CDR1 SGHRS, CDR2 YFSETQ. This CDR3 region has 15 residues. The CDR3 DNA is TGCGCCAGCTCCGCCGGAGGGAGCTCACAGGAGACCCAGTACTTC. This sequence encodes CASSAGGSSQETQYF.

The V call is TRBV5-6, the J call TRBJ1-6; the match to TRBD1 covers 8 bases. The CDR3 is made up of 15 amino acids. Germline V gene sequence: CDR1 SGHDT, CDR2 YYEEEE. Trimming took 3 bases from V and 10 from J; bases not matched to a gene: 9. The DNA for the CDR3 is TGTGCCAGCAGCTCGATACAGGGGGAGCGGTCACCCCTCCACTTT. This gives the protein CASSSIQGERSPLHF.

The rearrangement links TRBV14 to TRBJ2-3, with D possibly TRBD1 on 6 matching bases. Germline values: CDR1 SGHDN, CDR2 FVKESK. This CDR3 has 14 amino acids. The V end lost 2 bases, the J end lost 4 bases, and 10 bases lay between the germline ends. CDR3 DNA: TGTGCCAGCAGCCAATCAGGGGCCCCAGATACGCAGTATTTT. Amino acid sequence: CASSQSGAPDTQYF.

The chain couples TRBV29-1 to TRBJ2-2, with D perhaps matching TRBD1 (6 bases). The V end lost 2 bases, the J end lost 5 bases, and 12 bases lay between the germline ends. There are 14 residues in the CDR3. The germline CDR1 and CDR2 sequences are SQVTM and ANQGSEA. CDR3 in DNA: TGCAGCGTTGAAAAGGACAGTCGGACCGGGGAGCTGTTTTTT. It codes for CSVEKDSRTGELFF.

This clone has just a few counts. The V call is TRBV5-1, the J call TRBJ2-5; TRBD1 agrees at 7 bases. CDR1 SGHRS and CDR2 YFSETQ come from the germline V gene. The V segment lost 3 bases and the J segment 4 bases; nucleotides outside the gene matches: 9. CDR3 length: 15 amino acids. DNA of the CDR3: TGCGCCAGCAGCTCGATACAGGGGACCCGAGAGACCCAGTACTTC. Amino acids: CASSSIQGTRETQYF.

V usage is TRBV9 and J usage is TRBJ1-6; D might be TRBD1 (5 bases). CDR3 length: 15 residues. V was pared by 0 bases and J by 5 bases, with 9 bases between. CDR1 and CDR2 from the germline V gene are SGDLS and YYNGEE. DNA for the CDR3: TGTGCCAGCAGCGTAGAAGTAGGGGATAATTCACCCCTCCACTTT. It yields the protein CASSVEVGDNSPLHF. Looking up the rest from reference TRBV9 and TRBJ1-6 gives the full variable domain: DSGVTQTPKHLITATGQRVTLRCSPRSGDLSVYWYQQSLDQGLQFLIQYYNGEERAKGNILERFSAQQFPDLHSELNLSSLELGDSALYFCASSVEVGDNSPLHFGNGTRLTVT.

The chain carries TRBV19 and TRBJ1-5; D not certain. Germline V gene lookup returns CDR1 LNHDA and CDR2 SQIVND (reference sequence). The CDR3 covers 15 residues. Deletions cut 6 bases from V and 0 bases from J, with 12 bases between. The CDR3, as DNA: TGTGCCAGTAGAAACCCTGCCTATAGCAATCAGCCCCAGCATTTT. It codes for CASRNPAYSNQPQHF.

CDR3 bases: TGTGTCACCGGGGGGAACTCCTACGAGCAGTACTTC. Translated: CVTGGNSYEQYF. The J gene is TRBJ2-7, the V gene TRBV2, with 7 bases matching TRBD2. The CDR3 covers 12 residues. Germline loops: CDR1 SNHLY, CDR2 FYNNEI.

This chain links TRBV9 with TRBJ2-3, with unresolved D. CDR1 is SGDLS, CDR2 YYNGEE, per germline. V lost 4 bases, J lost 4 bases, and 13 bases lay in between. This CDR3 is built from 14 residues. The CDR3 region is CASSPRREADTQYF. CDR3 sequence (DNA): TGTGCCAGCAGCCCCCGGCGAGAGGCAGATACGCAGTATTTT.